The 25 T cell receptor beta chains below all came from one sample that was sequenced in a study of long-term antiretroviral therapy in people with HIV. The immunoSEQ assay was v3.0, run at survey level. Assay used: immunoSEQ multiplex PCR; TCRdb lists only in-frame clones, some missing. Here the sample spans 30,000 or so clones, roughly 84% being singletons. This sample comprised unsorted PBMCs, obtained 0.4 years after starting antiretroviral therapy. The source of these receptors is a man between 18 and 29 years old with HIV.

The V and J genes are TRBV28 and TRBJ1-2; D is undetermined. V was cut by 10 bases and J by 4 bases, with 13 bases left in between. CDR1 is MDHEN, CDR2 SYDVKM, per germline. The CDR3 sequence is 12 residues long. CDR3 bases: TGTGCCACCAAACCTGGGCCCTATGGCTACACCTTC. This translates into CATKPGPYGYTF.

The J gene is TRBJ1-2, the V gene TRBV4-3; a weak D match, TRBD1 (6 bases). Germline V lookup: CDR1 LGHNA, CDR2 YSLEER. This CDR3 contains 17 residues. V was trimmed by 4 bases and J by 4 bases, leaving 22 bases between them. Here the CDR3 reads CASSPPGPSGGGYGYTF. The DNA of the CDR3 is TGCGCCAGCAGCCCCCCGGGGCCGTCGGGGGGCGGCTATGGCTACACCTTC.

This clone showed up just once. This chain connects TRBV4-3 to TRBJ1-2; 7 bases match TRBD1. V shed 1 base and J 0 bases; nucleotides not matched to a gene: 14. This CDR3 is built from 19 residues. The germline V gene encodes CDR1 LGHNA and CDR2 YSLEER. CDR3 DNA sequence: TGCGCCAGCAGCCAAGTTACGGGGACAGAAGCGGGGTCTAACTATGGCTACACCTTC. It specifies CASSQVTGTEAGSNYGYTF.

This sequence joins TRBV12-5 and TRBJ1-5; the match to TRBD1 covers 7 bases. Germline values: CDR1 LGHNT, CDR2 FRNRAP. Trimming at V came to 3 bases and at J to 0 bases, leaving 11 bases not matched to a gene. The CDR3 is 18 amino acids. This chain's CDR3 is CASGFTGRGQNSNQPQHF. CDR3 sequence (DNA): TGTGCTAGTGGTTTCACAGGGAGGGGGCAAAATAGCAATCAGCCCCAGCATTTT.

V usage is TRBV14 and J usage is TRBJ2-3; D might be TRBD1 or TRBD2, each matching 5 bases. The germline V gene has CDR1 SGHDN and CDR2 FVKESK. The CDR3 runs to 17 residues. Deletions cut 4 bases from V and 10 bases from J, with 27 bases between. CDR3 in DNA: TGTGCCAGCAGCCCAACCATGTGGGGACCCTCATCAATGTCGCAGTATTTT. Amino acid sequence: CASSPTMWGPSSMSQYF.

The rearrangement uses TRBV5-4 and TRBJ1-2; 7 nucleotides agree with TRBD1. Germline values: CDR1 SGHNT, CDR2 YYREEE (reference sequence). Unmatched junction bases numbered 4, after V lost 2 bases and J lost 3 bases. The CDR3 covers 14 residues. DNA for the CDR3: TGTGCCAGCAGCTTAGGACAGGCAGACTATGGCTACACCTTC. Protein sequence: CASSLGQADYGYTF.

The chain recombines TRBV7-9 with TRBJ2-7, with TRBD1 matching over 7 bases. CDR3 length equals 15 residues. CDR1 is SEHNR and CDR2 is FQNEAQ in the germline V gene (reference sequence). After removal of 1 base from V and 0 bases from J, the junction contained 3 bases not matched to a gene. In DNA, the CDR3 is TGTGCCAGCAGCTTAGGTACAGGGGACTCCTACGAGCAGTACTTC. Translated: CASSLGTGDSYEQYF.

The chain joins TRBV29-1 to TRBJ1-1, with 8 bases lining up with TRBD1. The CDR3 is 16 residues long. Germline V gives CDR1 SQVTM, CDR2 ANQGSEA. J lost 1 base, V lost 3 bases, and 10 bases had no gene match. The CDR3 is CSVDFWDRSSNTEAFF. CDR3 bases: TGCAGCGTTGACTTTTGGGACAGGTCTTCGAACACTGAAGCTTTCTTT.

The chain couples TRBV7-8 to TRBJ2-7; D possibly corresponds to TRBD2 (5 bases). CDR1 is SGHVS, CDR2 FQNEAQ, per germline. Between the trimmed V and J ends, which lost 5 bases and 7 bases, there was a span of 15 bases. The CDR3 is 13 amino acids. CDR3 sequence: CASSPRAKREQYF. In DNA, the CDR3 is TGTGCCAGCAGCCCCCGGGCGAAGCGGGAGCAGTACTTC.

This chain links TRBV9 with TRBJ2-7; a possible D gene is TRBD1 (6 bases). The germline V gene has CDR1 SGDLS and CDR2 YYNGEE. V lost 7 bases and J lost 8, with 13 bases in between. The CDR3 runs to 11 residues. The CDR3 is CASGGRDKQYF. The CDR3 coding sequence is TGTGCCAGCGGTGGAAGGGACAAGCAGTACTTC.

The chain uses TRBV11-3 and TRBJ2-1, with D possibly TRBD1 on 6 matching bases. CDR3 length: 15 residues. The V gene lost 2 bases and the J gene lost 8 bases, with 16 bases spanning the gap. CDR1 SGHNT and CDR2 YENEEA come from the germline V gene. CDR3 sequence reads: CASSLFARQVDEQFF. The CDR3, as DNA: TGTGCCAGCAGCTTATTCGCCCGACAGGTCGATGAGCAGTTCTTC.

The rearrangement joins TRBV5-4 to TRBJ1-2; 10 bases match TRBD1. The junction had 6 bases not matched to a gene; V was cut back by 6 bases and J by 4 bases. CDR3 length equals 14 residues. Germline CDR1 and CDR2: SGHNT and YYREEE (reference sequence). The CDR3 nucleotides are TGTGCCAGCACGACAGGGGGCAACTCCTATGGCTACACCTTC. Its translation: CASTTGGNSYGYTF.

The chain carries TRBV14 and TRBJ2-1, with TRBD2 matching 7 bases. The junction had 3 bases not matched to a gene; V was cut back by 6 bases and J by 4 bases. Germline CDR1 is SGHDN and CDR2 is FVKESK. This CDR3 has 13 amino acids. CDR3: CASSLAVYNEQFF. In nucleotides, the CDR3 is TGTGCCAGCAGTCTAGCGGTGTACAATGAGCAGTTCTTC.

The genes are TRBV10-1 and TRBJ2-2; D gene uncertain. Germline V gene data show CDR1 as WNHNN and CDR2 as SYGVQD (reference sequence). The CDR3 totals 14 residues. The V end was cut by 5 bases, the J end by 7 bases, with 14 bases between. The CDR3 here is CASSSADLNGELFF. For the CDR3, the DNA is TGCGCCAGCAGTAGCGCAGATTTGAACGGGGAGCTGTTTTTT.

The chain recombines TRBV28 with TRBJ1-3, with 9 positions matching TRBD1. V dropped 2 bases and J dropped 4; count of bases not matched to a gene: 12. Germline V gene sequence: CDR1 MDHEN, CDR2 SYDVKM. This CDR3 has 18 residues. The chain's CDR3 is CASSLPLDRGAEGNTIYF. Written as DNA, the CDR3 is TGTGCCAGCAGTTTACCTCTGGACAGGGGTGCGGAAGGAAACACCATATATTTT. Filled out from reference TRBV28 and TRBJ1-3, the complete variable domain reads DVKVTQSSRYLVKRTGEKVFLECVQDMDHENMFWYRQDPGLGLRLIYFSYDVKMKEKGDIPEGYSVSREKKERFSLILESASTNQTSMYLCASSLPLDRGAEGNTIYFGEGSWLTVV.

The V and J genes are TRBV7-9 and TRBJ1-1, with D unresolved. The germline V gene has CDR1 SEHNR and CDR2 FQNEAQ (reference sequence). Trimming took 7 bases from V and 3 from J, leaving 15 bases between them. The CDR3 consists of 14 residues. The CDR3 sequence is CASTSSIWDTEAFF. The CDR3 DNA is TGTGCCAGCACCTCCTCCATATGGGACACTGAAGCTTTCTTT.

The CDR3 nucleotides are TGTGCCAGTAGCCCCGGGGCGGGAAGCCCCTACGAGCAGTACTTC. This sequence encodes CASSPGAGSPYEQYF. The chain employs TRBV19 and TRBJ2-7; perhaps TRBD2 as D (6 bases). The germline V gene encodes CDR1 LNHDA and CDR2 SQIVND (reference sequence). V was shortened by 6 bases and J by 2 bases, with 17 bases between the two germline ends. The CDR3 runs 15 residues.

This chain joins TRBV5-1 and TRBJ1-1; D perhaps matches TRBD1 (5 bases). This CDR3 has 12 amino acids. Germline V gives CDR1 SGHRS, CDR2 YFSETQ. With 10 bases removed from V and 4 bases from J, the gap between germline ends came to 14 bases. The CDR3: CASSQGATEAFF. The CDR3 DNA reads TGCGCCTCGTCCCAGGGTGCCACTGAAGCTTTCTTT.

The V call is TRBV19, the J call TRBJ2-6; 10 bases match TRBD2. From germline, CDR1 is LNHDA and CDR2 SQIVND (reference sequence). The CDR3 length is 19 residues. The V segment lost 2 bases and the J segment 2 bases; nucleotides outside the gene matches: 9. The CDR3 DNA reads TGTGCCAGTAGTATAAGGCTAGCGGGAGCGGTAACTGGGGCCAACGTCCTGACTTTC. It codes for CASSIRLAGAVTGANVLTF.

The chain carries TRBV2 and TRBJ2-1, with 9 bases fitting TRBD2. CDR3 size: 17 residues. Germline-derived CDR1 and CDR2 are SNHLY and FYNNEI. The V segment lost 4 bases and the J segment 5 bases; nucleotides outside the gene matches: 12. In DNA, the CDR3 is TGTGCCAGCAGTGGTCCTCGGCGGGGGGGCTGGAACAATGAGCAGTTCTTC. Protein: CASSGPRRGGWNNEQFF.

The J gene is TRBJ2-7, the V gene TRBV19, with D uncertain. The germline V gene encodes CDR1 LNHDA and CDR2 SQIVND (reference sequence). The CDR3 is 11 amino acids. V lost 5 bases to trimming and J lost 3 bases, with 5 bases between them. The CDR3 region is CASSGSYEQYF. CDR3 in DNA: TGTGCCAGTAGTGGAAGCTACGAGCAGTACTTC.

This chain joins TRBV5-6 and TRBJ2-7, with 12 bases aligning to TRBD1. The CDR3 is 14 residues long. CDR1 and CDR2 (germline): SGHDT, YYEEEE. The J segment lost 7 bases and the V segment lost 4 bases, leaving 6 bases of the junction unmatched. The CDR3 DNA reads TGTGCCAGCAGCCCGGGACAGGGGGCCATGGAGCAGTACTTC. Translation: CASSPGQGAMEQYF. The variable domain in full, completed from reference TRBV5-6 and TRBJ2-7, reads DAGVTQSPTHLIKTRGQQVTLRCSPKSGHDTVSWYQQALGQGPQFIFQYYEEEERQRGNFPDRFSGHQFPNYSSELNVNALLLGDSALYLCASSPGQGAMEQYFGPGTRLTVT.

A few counts support this clone. The rearrangement uses TRBV4-3 and TRBJ1-3; unclear D gene. The CDR3 is 16 residues long. Germline loops: CDR1 LGHNA, CDR2 YSLEER. Trimming took 0 bases from V and 2 from J, leaving 11 bases between them. Here the CDR3 reads CASSQDPAETGNTIYF. In nucleotides, the CDR3 is TGCGCCAGCAGCCAAGATCCGGCAGAGACTGGAAACACCATATATTTT.

This clone was detected once. The CDR3 DNA follows: TGTGCCAGCAGTTACTGGACTGAAGCTTTCTTT. The encoded protein is CASSYWTEAFF. The chain couples TRBV6-5 to TRBJ1-1; no firm D call. This CDR3 has 11 residues. V lost 1 base to trimming and J lost 5 bases, with 2 bases between them. The germline gives CDR1 MNHEY, CDR2 SVGAGI.

V usage is TRBV11-2 and J usage is TRBJ2-7; D possibly corresponds to TRBD2 (6 bases). CDR3 length: 14 residues. With 10 bases removed from V and 2 bases from J, the gap between germline ends came to 18 bases. Per germline, CDR1 SGHAT and CDR2 FQNNGV. The CDR3 DNA is TGTGCCACCTCGAATCGGACTATTACCTACGAGCAGTACTTC. Translation: CATSNRTITYEQYF.